This T cell receptor beta chain was captured in a study of blood T cell repertoires in COVID-19. The overall study: PBMCs, B-cell-depleted T cells, or T cells provided the cDNA or gDNA that made up the material.

Under the authors' procedure: Reference gene primer amplification gave nucleated cell count estimates. Some clones are missing from TCRdb's copy, which holds only in-frame ones; the method was immunoSEQ multiplex PCR. V and J calls and clone size are those listed in that table; D and trimming were worked out from the DNA. Of about 230,000 clones listed, roughly 88% were seen once; the top ten hold roughly 2.3%. The clonotype originates from a woman aged 40 to 50 with acute COVID-19. Sequencing was performed on PBMCs or T cells enriched from blood (not recorded which).

The CDR3 bases are TGTGCCAGCAGTGAAGCGGCAACTAACTATGGCTACACCTTC. It translates to CASSEAATNYGYTF. The chain joins TRBV6-1 to TRBJ1-2; D call uncertain. Germline CDR1 and CDR2: MNHNS and SASEGT. Between the trimmed V and J ends, which lost 0 bases and 0 bases, there was a span of 5 bases. CDR3 size: 14 residues.